This T cell receptor (beta chain) came from a study of T cell repertoires in cytomegalovirus infection. The CDR3 extends over 15 amino acids. Germline CDR1 reads DFQATT; CDR2 reads SNEGSKA (reference sequence). The ends lost 4 bases at V and 5 bases at J; junction bases unmatched: 9. Comment on this clonotype: The antigen is unknown.

TCRdb ran MiXCR on the reads and lists one entry per CDR3 protein. The sample records 110,000 or so distinct CDR3 sequences, over 30% being singletons. The source material was CD8+ T cells from cultured PBMCs, sampled from culture after CMV antigen stimulation. This clonotype was sampled from a human donor in good health (CMV status not recorded). Some clones in this sample may be carry-over from other donors' samples. The chain combines TRBV20-1 with TRBJ2-7; 12 bases match TRBD1. CDR3 sequence reads: CSANRGQGAIDEQYF. The CDR3, as DNA: TGCAGTGCTAACAGGGGACAGGGGGCGATCGACGAGCAGTACTTC.